Below are 2 T cell receptor beta chains sequenced from a single sample in a study of identical twins. TCRdb re-called the 5' RACE reads through MiXCR, storing one row per CDR3 protein. The sample contains hundreds of thousands of distinct CDR3 sequences, 18% of which appear only once. Another study also made use of these data, one on T cells expressing NK-cell markers.

The sample was PBMCs. The origin of the receptors is a young woman in good health.

The chain is built from TRBV7-2 and TRBJ2-7; D gene uncertain. Trimming took off 4 bases at V and 2 bases at J, with 12 bases between the two ends. The CDR3 is made up of 14 amino acids. Germline V gives CDR1 SGHTA, CDR2 FQGNSA. The CDR3: CASSSTYGTYEQYF. CDR3 DNA: TGTGCCAGCAGCTCTACCTACGGAACCTACGAGCAGTACTTC.

This clonotype was counted a few times. The J gene is TRBJ1-1, the V gene TRBV30; D is uncertain. The germline CDR1 and CDR2 sequences are GTSNPN and SVGIG (reference sequence). The CDR3 runs to 11 residues. V was cut by 5 bases and J by 7 bases, with 11 bases left in between. The CDR3 loop is CAWVPMDEAFF. DNA of the CDR3: TGTGCCTGGGTCCCCATGGATGAAGCTTTCTTT.